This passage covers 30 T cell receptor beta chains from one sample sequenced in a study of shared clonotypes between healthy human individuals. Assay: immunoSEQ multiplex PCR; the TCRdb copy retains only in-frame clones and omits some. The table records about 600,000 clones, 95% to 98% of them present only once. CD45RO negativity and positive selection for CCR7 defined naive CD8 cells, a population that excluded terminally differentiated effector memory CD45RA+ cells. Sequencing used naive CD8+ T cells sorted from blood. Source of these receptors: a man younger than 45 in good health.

CDR3 sequence: CASSILNRDRDYGYTF. The CDR3 DNA reads as TGTGCCAGTAGTATACTAAACCGGGACAGGGACTATGGCTACACCTTC. This chain links TRBV19 with TRBJ1-2; 9 nucleotides agree with TRBD1. From germline, CDR1 is LNHDA and CDR2 SQIVND (reference sequence). This CDR3 has 16 residues. After removal of 2 bases from V and 3 bases from J, the junction contained 7 bases not matched to a gene.

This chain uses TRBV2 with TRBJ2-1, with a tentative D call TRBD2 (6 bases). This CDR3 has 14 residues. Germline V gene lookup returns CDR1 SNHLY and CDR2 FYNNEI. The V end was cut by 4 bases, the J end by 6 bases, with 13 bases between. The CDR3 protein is CASSGGATTNEQFF. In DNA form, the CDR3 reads TGTGCCAGCAGTGGCGGGGCGACAACCAATGAGCAGTTCTTC.

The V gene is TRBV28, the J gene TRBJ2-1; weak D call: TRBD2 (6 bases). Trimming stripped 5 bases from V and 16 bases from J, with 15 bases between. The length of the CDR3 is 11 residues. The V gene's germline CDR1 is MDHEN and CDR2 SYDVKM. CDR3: CASSVPSVFFF. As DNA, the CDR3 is TGTGCCAGCAGTGTGCCTAGCGTTTTTTTCTTC.

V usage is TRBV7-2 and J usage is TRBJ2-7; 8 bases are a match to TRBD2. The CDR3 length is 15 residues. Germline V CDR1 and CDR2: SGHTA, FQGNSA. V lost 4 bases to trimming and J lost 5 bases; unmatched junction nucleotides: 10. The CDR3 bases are TGTGCCAGCAGCTCGCTCGGGGGGGTATGGCACGAGCAGTACTTC. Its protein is CASSSLGGVWHEQYF.

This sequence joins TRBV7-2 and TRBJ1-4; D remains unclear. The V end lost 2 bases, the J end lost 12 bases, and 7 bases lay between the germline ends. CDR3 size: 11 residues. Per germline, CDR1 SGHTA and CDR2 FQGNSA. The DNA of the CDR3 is TGTGCCAGCAGCTTATCCGGGGAACTGTTTTTT. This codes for CASSLSGELFF. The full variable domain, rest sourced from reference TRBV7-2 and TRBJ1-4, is GAGVSQSPSNKVTEKGKDVELRCDPISGHTALYWYRQSLGQGLEFLIYFQGNSAPDKSGLPSDRFSAERTGGSVSTLTIQRTQQEDSAVYLCASSLSGELFFGSGTQLSVL.

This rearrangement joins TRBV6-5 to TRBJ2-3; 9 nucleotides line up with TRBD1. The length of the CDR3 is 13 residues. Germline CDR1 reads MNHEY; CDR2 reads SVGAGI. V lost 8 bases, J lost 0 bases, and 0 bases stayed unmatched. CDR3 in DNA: TGTGCCAGCGGACAGGGGAGCACAGATACGCAGTATTTT. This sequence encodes CASGQGSTDTQYF.

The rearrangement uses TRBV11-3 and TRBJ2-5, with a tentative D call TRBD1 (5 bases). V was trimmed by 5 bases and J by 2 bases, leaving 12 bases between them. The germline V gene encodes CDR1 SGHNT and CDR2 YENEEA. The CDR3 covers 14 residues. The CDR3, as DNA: TGTGCCAGCAGCACGACAGAGGAACAAGAGACCCAGTACTTC. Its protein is CASSTTEEQETQYF. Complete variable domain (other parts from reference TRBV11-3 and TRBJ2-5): EAGVVQSPRYKIIEKKQPVAFWCNPISGHNTLYWYLQNLGQGPELLIRYENEEAVDDSQLPKDRFSAERLKGVDSTLKIQPAELGDSAVYLCASSTTEEQETQYFGPGTRLLVL.

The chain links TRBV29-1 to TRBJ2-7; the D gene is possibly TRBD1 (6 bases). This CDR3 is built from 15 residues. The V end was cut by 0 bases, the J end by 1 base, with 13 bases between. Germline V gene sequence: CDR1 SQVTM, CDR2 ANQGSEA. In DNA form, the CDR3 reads TGCAGCGTTGAAGAAAAGGGGGTTTCTTCCTACGAGCAGTACTTC. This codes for CSVEEKGVSSYEQYF.

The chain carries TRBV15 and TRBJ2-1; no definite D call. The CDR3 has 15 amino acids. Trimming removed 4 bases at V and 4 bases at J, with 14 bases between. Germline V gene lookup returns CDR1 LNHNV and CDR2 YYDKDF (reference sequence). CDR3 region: CATSTFPVKYNEQFF. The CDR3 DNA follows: TGTGCCACCAGCACCTTTCCCGTCAAATACAATGAGCAGTTCTTC.

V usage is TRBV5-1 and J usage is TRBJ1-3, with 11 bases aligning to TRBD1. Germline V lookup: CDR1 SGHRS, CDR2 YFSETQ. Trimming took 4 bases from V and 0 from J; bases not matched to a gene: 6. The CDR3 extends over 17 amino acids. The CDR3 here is CASSSGQGAFSGNTIYF. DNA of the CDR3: TGCGCCAGCAGCAGTGGACAGGGGGCCTTCTCTGGAAACACCATATATTTT.

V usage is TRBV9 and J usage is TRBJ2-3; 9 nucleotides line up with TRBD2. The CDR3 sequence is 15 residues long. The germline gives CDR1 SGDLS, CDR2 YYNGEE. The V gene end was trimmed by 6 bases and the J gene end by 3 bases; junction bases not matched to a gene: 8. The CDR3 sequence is CASTYSGSATDTQYF. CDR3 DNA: TGTGCCAGCACCTATAGCGGGAGTGCGACAGATACGCAGTATTTT.

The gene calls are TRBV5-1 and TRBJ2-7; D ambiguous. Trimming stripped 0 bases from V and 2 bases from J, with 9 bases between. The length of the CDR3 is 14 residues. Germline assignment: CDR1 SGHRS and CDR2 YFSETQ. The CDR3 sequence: CASSLAAGPYEQYF. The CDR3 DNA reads TGCGCCAGCAGCTTGGCGGCCGGCCCCTACGAGCAGTACTTC.

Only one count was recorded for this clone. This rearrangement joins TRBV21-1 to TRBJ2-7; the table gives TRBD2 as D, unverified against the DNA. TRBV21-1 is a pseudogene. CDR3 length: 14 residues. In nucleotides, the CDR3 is TGTGCCAGCAGCCTTAGCGGGGACACGTACGAGCAGTACTTC. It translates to CASSLSGDTYEQYF.

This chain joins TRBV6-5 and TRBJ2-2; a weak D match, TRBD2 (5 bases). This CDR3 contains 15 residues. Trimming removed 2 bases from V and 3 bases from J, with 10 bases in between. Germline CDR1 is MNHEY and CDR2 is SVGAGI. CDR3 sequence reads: CASSYTRSYTGELFF. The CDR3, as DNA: TGTGCCAGCAGTTACACTAGGTCCTACACCGGGGAGCTGTTTTTT.

The CDR3 protein is CAWSFGTGTSYNEQFF. The CDR3 DNA reads as TGTGCCTGGAGTTTCGGGACAGGGACGTCCTACAATGAGCAGTTCTTC. The J gene is TRBJ2-1, the V gene TRBV30, with TRBD1 identical over 9 bases. CDR1 and CDR2 (germline): GTSNPN, SVGIG (reference sequence). The CDR3 is 16 amino acids. Trimming cost V 2 bases and J 1 base; bases outside gene matches: 6. Variable domain in full (rest from reference TRBV30 and TRBJ2-1): SQTIHQWPATLVQPVGSPLSLECTVEGTSNPNLYWYRQAAGRGLQLLFYSVGIGQISSEVPQNLSASRPQDRQFILSSKKLLLSDSGFYLCAWSFGTGTSYNEQFFGPGTRLTVL.

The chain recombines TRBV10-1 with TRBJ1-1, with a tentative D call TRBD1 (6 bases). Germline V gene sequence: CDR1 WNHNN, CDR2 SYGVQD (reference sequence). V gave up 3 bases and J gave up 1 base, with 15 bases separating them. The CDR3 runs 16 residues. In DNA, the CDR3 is TGCGCCAGCAGTGAAGAAGCAGGGGCCAAGAACACTGAAGCTTTCTTT. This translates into CASSEEAGAKNTEAFF.

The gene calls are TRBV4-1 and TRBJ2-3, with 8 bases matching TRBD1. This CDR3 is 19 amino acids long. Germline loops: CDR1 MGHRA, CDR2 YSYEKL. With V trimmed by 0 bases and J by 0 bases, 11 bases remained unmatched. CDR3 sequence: CASSQDEPRGRSSTDTQYF. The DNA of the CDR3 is TGCGCCAGCAGCCAAGATGAGCCCAGGGGGCGATCGAGCACAGATACGCAGTATTTT.

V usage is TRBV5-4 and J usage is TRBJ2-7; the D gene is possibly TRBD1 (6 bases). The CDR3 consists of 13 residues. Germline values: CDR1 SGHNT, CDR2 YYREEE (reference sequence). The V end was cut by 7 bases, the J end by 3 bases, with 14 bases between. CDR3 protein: CASCSEGGYEQYF. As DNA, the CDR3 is TGTGCCAGCTGCTCGGAAGGGGGCTACGAGCAGTACTTC.

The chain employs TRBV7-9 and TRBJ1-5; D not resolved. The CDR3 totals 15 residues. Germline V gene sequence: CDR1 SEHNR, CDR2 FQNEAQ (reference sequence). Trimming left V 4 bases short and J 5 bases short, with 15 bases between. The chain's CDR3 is CASSYPLPKDQPQHF. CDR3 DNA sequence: TGTGCCAGCAGCTACCCCCTCCCTAAAGATCAGCCCCAGCATTTT.

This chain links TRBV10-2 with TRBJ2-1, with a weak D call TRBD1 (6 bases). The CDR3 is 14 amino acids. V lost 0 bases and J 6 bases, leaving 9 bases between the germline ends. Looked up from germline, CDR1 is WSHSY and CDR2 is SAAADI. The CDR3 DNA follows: TGCGCCAGCAGTGAGTCGAACAGGGCCAATGAGCAGTTCTTC. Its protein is CASSESNRANEQFF.

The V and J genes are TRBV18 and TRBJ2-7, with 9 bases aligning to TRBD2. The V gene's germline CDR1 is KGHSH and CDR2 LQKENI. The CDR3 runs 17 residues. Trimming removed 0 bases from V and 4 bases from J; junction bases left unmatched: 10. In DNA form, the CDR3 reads TGTGCCAGCTCACCACCGCAGCGGGGGGCCTTAAAGTACGAGCAGTACTTC. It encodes CASSPPQRGALKYEQYF.

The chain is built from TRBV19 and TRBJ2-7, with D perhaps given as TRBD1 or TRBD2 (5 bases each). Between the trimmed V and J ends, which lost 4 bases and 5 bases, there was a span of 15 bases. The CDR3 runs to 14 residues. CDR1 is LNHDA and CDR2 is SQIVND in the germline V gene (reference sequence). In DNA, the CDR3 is TGTGCCAGTAGTAATCTGGGGGTTAGCGACGAGCAGTACTTC. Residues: CASSNLGVSDEQYF.

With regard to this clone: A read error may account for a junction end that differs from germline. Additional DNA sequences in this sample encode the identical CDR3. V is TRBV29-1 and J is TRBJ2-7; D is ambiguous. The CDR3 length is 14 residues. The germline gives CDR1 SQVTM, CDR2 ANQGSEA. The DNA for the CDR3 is TGCAGCGTTGAGGGCAGGCCGGGCTCCTACGAGCAATACTTC. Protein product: CSVEGRPGSYEQYF.

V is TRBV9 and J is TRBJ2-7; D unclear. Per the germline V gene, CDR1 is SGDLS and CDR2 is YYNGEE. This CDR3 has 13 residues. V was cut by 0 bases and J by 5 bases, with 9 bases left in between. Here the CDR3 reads CASSVGMVDEQYF. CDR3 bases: TGTGCCAGCAGCGTAGGAATGGTGGACGAGCAGTACTTC.

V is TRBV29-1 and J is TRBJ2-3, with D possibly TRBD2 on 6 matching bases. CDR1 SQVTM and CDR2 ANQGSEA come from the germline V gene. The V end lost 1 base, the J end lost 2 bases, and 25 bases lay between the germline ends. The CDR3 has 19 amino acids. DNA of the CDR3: TGCAGCGTTGAAGCCTTTTGGGGTCGCGGCGGGGAACACACAGATACGCAGTATTTT. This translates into CSVEAFWGRGGEHTDTQYF.

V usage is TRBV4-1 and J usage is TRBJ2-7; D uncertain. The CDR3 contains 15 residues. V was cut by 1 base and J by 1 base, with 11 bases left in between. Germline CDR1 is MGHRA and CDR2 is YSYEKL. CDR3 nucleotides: TGCGCCAGCAGCCAAGGAGTGGCCTCATCCTACGAGCAGTACTTC. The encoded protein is CASSQGVASSYEQYF.

DNA for the CDR3: TGTGCCAGCAGCTCTAGCGGGAGGAGGGAGCAGTACTTC. Residues: CASSSSGRREQYF. This chain links TRBV7-9 with TRBJ2-7, with 11 bases fitting TRBD2. Germline V lookup: CDR1 SEHNR, CDR2 FQNEAQ (reference sequence). The CDR3 loop spans 13 amino acids. The V segment lost 4 bases and the J segment 7 bases; nucleotides outside the gene matches: 3.

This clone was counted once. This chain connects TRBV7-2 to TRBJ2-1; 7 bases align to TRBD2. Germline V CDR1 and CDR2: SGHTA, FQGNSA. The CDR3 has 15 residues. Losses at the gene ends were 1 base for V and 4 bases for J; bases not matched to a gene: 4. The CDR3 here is CASSLEAGEYNEQFF. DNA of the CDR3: TGTGCCAGCAGCTTAGAGGCGGGAGAGTACAATGAGCAGTTCTTC.

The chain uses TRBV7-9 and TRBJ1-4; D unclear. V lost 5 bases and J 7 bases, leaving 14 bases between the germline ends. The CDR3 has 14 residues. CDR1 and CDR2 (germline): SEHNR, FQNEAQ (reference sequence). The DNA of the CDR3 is TGTGCCAGCAGCCTGGTTCAACGGAGTGAAAAACTGTTTTTT. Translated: CASSLVQRSEKLFF.

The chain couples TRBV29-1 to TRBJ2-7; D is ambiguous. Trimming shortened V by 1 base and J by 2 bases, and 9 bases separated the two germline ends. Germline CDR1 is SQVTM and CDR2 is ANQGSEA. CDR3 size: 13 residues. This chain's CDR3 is CSVEGSETYEQYF. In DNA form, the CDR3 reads TGCAGCGTTGAAGGGTCCGAGACCTACGAGCAGTACTTC.